This entry describes one TCR beta chain. Unmatched junction bases numbered 4, after V lost 4 bases and J lost 3 bases. The CDR3 has 13 amino acids. Germline V gives CDR1 SQVTM, CDR2 ANQGSEA. TCRdb fed the 5' RACE reads into MiXCR, producing one record per CDR3 protein. The sample yields hundreds of thousands of distinct CDR3 sequences, about 5% seen once. This record comes from a study of T cells after yellow fever vaccination. The clonotype comes from a man younger than 30 who received the YFV17D yellow fever vaccine. The chain has TRBV29-1 and TRBJ2-3, with 7 bases aligning to TRBD2. Sequencing was performed on CD4+ T cells sorted from PBMCs, taken on the day of the yellow fever booster vaccination. The CDR3 sequence: CSVVIGGTDTQYF. The DNA for the CDR3 is TGCAGCGTTGTCATCGGGGGGACAGATACGCAGTATTTT.